A selection of T cell receptor beta chains follows, all from one sample in a study of cytomegalovirus exposure and HLA in healthy donors. Clones were sequenced by immunoSEQ multiplex PCR, and TCRdb holds only the in-frame ones, with some missing. The sample lists 150,000 or so clones; roughly three quarters were seen once. The source material was PBMCs. The source of these receptors is a man aged 30-40 years in good health and CMV-seropositive. Each CDR3 is given with its conserved first and last residue. Fields, in order: D gene, clone size, J gene, V gene, CDR3 protein, CDR3 DNA. D genes are given only for firm matches. Not every row has a clone size; where given, it reads once, few, many or a size class.

D: .
size: .
J: TRBJ1-4
V: TRBV19
CDR3: CASSGGGSQNEKLFF
DNA: TGTGCCAGTAGTGGCGGCGGCAGTCAAAATGAAAAACTGTTTTTT

D: .
size: .
J: TRBJ2-7
V: TRBV5-1
CDR3: CASSLDTGPTKEQYF
DNA: TGCGCCAGCAGCTTGGATACAGGCCCTACGAAGGAGCAGTACTTC

D: TRBD2
size: .
J: TRBJ2-1
V: TRBV9
CDR3: CASSGSGSSGGNEQFF
DNA: TGTGCCAGCAGCGGTAGCGGGAGTAGTGGTGGGAATGAGCAGTTCTTC

D: .
size: .
J: TRBJ1-2
V: TRBV11-2
CDR3: CASSLEAGAGYTF
DNA: TGTGCCAGCAGCTTAGAGGCGGGGGCGGGCTACACCTTC

D: TRBD2
size: .
J: TRBJ2-3
V: TRBV7-7
CDR3: CASSLGGRDADTQYF
DNA: TGTGCTAGCAGCTTAGGTGGGAGGGATGCAGATACGCAGTATTTT

D: TRBD1
size: .
J: TRBJ1-4
V: TRBV4-2
CDR3: CASSHSGTVDEKLFF
DNA: TGTGCCAGCAGCCATTCCGGGACAGTCGATGAAAAACTGTTTTTT

D: TRBD1
size: .
J: TRBJ1-2
V: TRBV19
CDR3: CASSTRDRVNGYTF
DNA: TGTGCCAGTAGTACACGGGACAGGGTTAATGGCTACACCTTC

D: .
size: few
J: TRBJ2-1
V: TRBV7-9
CDR3: CASSLGSAGRQFF
DNA: TGTGCCAGCAGCTTAGGGAGCGCGGGAAGGCAGTTCTTC

D: TRBD1
size: .
J: TRBJ1-1
V: TRBV6-6
CDR3: CASSEDRGRTEAFF
DNA: TGTGCCAGCAGTGAGGACAGGGGTCGTACTGAAGCTTTCTTT

D: .
size: few
J: TRBJ1-5
V: TRBV19
CDR3: CASSVQQGTLNQPQHF
DNA: TGTGCCAGTTCCGTACAGCAGGGTACGTTGAATCAGCCCCAGCATTTT

D: TRBD1
size: .
J: TRBJ2-5
V: TRBV5-6
CDR3: CASSSGQSQETQYF
DNA: TGTGCCAGCAGCTCGGGACAGTCCCAAGAGACCCAGTACTTC

D: .
size: .
J: TRBJ2-1
V: TRBV11-2
CDR3: CASSLDWVRWEWSSYNEQFF
DNA: TGTGCCAGCAGCTTAGATTGGGTCCGGTGGGAGTGGAGCTCCTACAATGAGCAGTTCTTC

D: .
size: .
J: TRBJ1-2
V: TRBV25-1
CDR3: CASSEYVTPSTNYGYTF
DNA: TGTGCCAGCAGTGAATATGTCACACCCTCCACTAACTATGGCTACACCTTC

D: TRBD2
size: once
J: TRBJ2-5
V: TRBV2
CDR3: CASSGGWEGETQYF
DNA: TGTGCCAGCAGTGGGGGATGGGAGGGAGAGACCCAGTACTTC

D: .
size: .
J: TRBJ1-1
V: TRBV5-8
CDR3: CASTHIDRNTEAFF
DNA: TGTGCCAGCACCCATATCGACAGGAACACTGAAGCTTTCTTT

D: TRBD1
size: .
J: TRBJ2-5
V: TRBV7-7
CDR3: CASSSDRGETQYF
DNA: TGTGCTAGCAGCTCCGACAGGGGAGAGACCCAGTACTTC

D: TRBD1
size: .
J: TRBJ1-5
V: TRBV19
CDR3: CASSIGTGGLQPQHF
DNA: TGTGCCAGTAGTATTGGGACAGGGGGCTTGCAGCCCCAGCATTTT

D: .
size: .
J: TRBJ1-3
V: TRBV5-6
CDR3: CASSWSKLRNLGTIYF
DNA: TGTGCCAGCAGCTGGAGCAAACTGAGGAACTTGGGCACCATATATTTT

D: .
size: .
J: TRBJ2-4
V: TRBV19
CDR3: CASTPSAGKNIQYF
DNA: TGTGCCAGTACCCCTTCGGCAGGGAAAAACATTCAGTACTTC

D: TRBD1
size: .
J: TRBJ2-7
V: TRBV28
CDR3: CASSLAGTGAHEQYF
DNA: TGTGCCAGCAGTTTAGCCGGGACAGGGGCCCACGAGCAGTACTTC

D: .
size: .
J: TRBJ1-3
V: TRBV19
CDR3: CASRNPRGRAGNTIYF
DNA: TGTGCCAGTAGAAATCCCCGAGGCCGCGCTGGAAACACCATATATTTT

D: TRBD2
size: .
J: TRBJ2-5
V: TRBV7-3
CDR3: CASSPFGAGAGETQYF
DNA: TGTGCCAGCAGCCCATTCGGCGCGGGAGCCGGAGAGACCCAGTACTTC

D: .
size: .
J: TRBJ2-7
V: TRBV6-5
CDR3: CASSYRTELGSEQYF
DNA: TGTGCCAGCAGTTATAGAACTGAGCTGGGGAGCGAGCAGTACTTC

D: TRBD1
size: .
J: TRBJ2-7
V: TRBV29-1
CDR3: CSVPGQWRSYEQYF
DNA: TGCAGCGTCCCGGGACAGTGGCGCTCCTACGAGCAGTACTTC

D: TRBD2
size: few
J: TRBJ2-1
V: TRBV7-2
CDR3: CASSLAVRGYNEQFF
DNA: TGTGCCAGCAGCTTAGCGGTGCGGGGGTACAATGAGCAGTTCTTC

D: .
size: .
J: TRBJ2-1
V: TRBV5-4
CDR3: CASSVDWYQGGDFNEQFF
DNA: TGTGCCAGCAGCGTGGATTGGTATCAGGGAGGTGATTTCAATGAGCAGTTCTTC

D: .
size: .
J: TRBJ2-1
V: TRBV29-1
CDR3: CSVEGGELSPGDYNEQFF
DNA: TGCAGCGTTGAAGGTGGGGAGCTGAGCCCCGGCGACTACAATGAGCAGTTCTTC

D: .
size: .
J: TRBJ1-1
V: TRBV2
CDR3: CASLDSEAFF
DNA: TGTGCCAGCCTGGACAGTGAAGCTTTCTTT

D: TRBD2
size: .
J: TRBJ2-1
V: TRBV10-3
CDR3: CAISEGTSGIGNEQFF
DNA: TGTGCCATCAGTGAGGGGACTAGCGGGATAGGGAATGAGCAGTTCTTC

D: .
size: .
J: TRBJ2-2
V: TRBV27
CDR3: CASSLTGTGELFF
DNA: TGTGCCAGCAGTTTAACGGGCACCGGGGAGCTGTTTTTT

D: TRBD2
size: .
J: TRBJ2-7
V: TRBV28
CDR3: CASRRGLADYEQYF
DNA: TGTGCCAGCAGACGCGGACTAGCGGACTACGAGCAGTACTTC

D: .
size: .
J: TRBJ2-3
V: TRBV29-1
CDR3: CSVEAGADTQYF
DNA: TGCAGCGTTGAAGCGGGGGCAGATACGCAGTATTTT

D: TRBD1
size: .
J: TRBJ1-5
V: TRBV19
CDR3: CASSRRDRGGDQPQHF
DNA: TGTGCCAGTAGTAGACGGGACAGGGGAGGGGATCAGCCCCAGCATTTT

D: .
size: .
J: TRBJ2-5
V: TRBV7-9
CDR3: CASSLANQETQYF
DNA: TGTGCCAGCAGCTTAGCCAACCAAGAGACCCAGTACTTC

D: .
size: .
J: TRBJ1-2
V: TRBV7-9
CDR3: CASTLGVGYTF
DNA: TGTGCCAGCACCCTAGGGGTTGGCTACACCTTC

D: TRBD2
size: .
J: TRBJ2-3
V: TRBV28
CDR3: CASNEAGVTDTQYF
DNA: TGTGCCAGCAATGAAGCGGGGGTCACAGATACGCAGTATTTT

D: .
size: .
J: TRBJ1-5
V: TRBV10-3
CDR3: CAITKTDTGNQPQHF
DNA: TGTGCCATCACTAAGACCGACACCGGCAATCAGCCCCAGCATTTT

D: TRBD2
size: .
J: TRBJ2-7
V: TRBV6-6
CDR3: CASSYRASGSYEQYF
DNA: TGTGCCAGCAGTTATAGGGCTAGCGGGAGTTACGAGCAGTACTTC

D: TRBD1
size: few
J: TRBJ2-1
V: TRBV5-4
CDR3: CASSLGVTGGINEQFF
DNA: TGTGCCAGCAGCTTGGGGGTGACAGGGGGGATCAATGAGCAGTTCTTC

D: TRBD1
size: .
J: TRBJ2-7
V: TRBV18
CDR3: CASSPDRDRLNEQYF
DNA: TGTGCCAGCTCACCAGACCGGGACAGGTTAAACGAGCAGTACTTC

D: .
size: .
J: TRBJ2-7
V: TRBV6-1
CDR3: CASRGQKNYEQYF
DNA: TGTGCCAGCAGAGGACAGAAAAACTACGAGCAGTACTTC

D: .
size: .
J: TRBJ2-1
V: TRBV7-8
CDR3: CASSVTGSEQFF
DNA: TGTGCCAGCAGCGTAACAGGGTCTGAGCAGTTCTTC